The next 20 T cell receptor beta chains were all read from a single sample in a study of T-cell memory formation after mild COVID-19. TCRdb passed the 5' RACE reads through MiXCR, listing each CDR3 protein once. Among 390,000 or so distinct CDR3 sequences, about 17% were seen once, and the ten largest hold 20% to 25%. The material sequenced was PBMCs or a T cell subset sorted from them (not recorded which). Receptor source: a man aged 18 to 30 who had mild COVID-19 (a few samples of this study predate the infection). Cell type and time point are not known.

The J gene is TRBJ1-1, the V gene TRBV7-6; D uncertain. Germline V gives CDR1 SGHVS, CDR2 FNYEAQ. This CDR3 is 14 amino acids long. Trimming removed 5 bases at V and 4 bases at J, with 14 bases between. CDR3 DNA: TGTGCCAGCAGCCCCCGGGGTCCGAGCACTGAAGCTTTCTTT. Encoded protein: CASSPRGPSTEAFF.

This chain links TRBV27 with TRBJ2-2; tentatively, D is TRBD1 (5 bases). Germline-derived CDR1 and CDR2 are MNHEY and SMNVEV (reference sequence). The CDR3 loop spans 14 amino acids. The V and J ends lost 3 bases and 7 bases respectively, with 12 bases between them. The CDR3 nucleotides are TGTGCCAGCAGTTTGACAGATTATATCGGGGAGCTGTTTTTT. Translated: CASSLTDYIGELFF.

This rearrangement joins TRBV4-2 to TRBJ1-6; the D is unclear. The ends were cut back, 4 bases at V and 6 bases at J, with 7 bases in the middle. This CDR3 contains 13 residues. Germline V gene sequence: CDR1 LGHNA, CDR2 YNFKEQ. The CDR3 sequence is CASSPRANSPLHF. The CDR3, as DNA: TGTGCCAGCAGCCCGAGAGCTAATTCACCCCTCCACTTT.

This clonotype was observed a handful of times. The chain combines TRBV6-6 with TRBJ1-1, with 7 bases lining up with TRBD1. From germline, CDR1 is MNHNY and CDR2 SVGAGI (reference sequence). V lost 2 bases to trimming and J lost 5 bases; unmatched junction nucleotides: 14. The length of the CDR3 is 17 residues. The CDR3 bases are TGTGCCAGCAGTTACCGAAATTCAGGTACAGGGGTTACTGAAGCTTTCTTT. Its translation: CASSYRNSGTGVTEAFF.

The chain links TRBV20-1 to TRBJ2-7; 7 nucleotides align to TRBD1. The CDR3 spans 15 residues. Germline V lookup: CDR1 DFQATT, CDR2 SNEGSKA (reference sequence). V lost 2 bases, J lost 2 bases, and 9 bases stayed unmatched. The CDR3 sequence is CSARPDRVRTYEQYV. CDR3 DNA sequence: TGCAGTGCTAGACCCGACAGGGTGAGAACCTACGAGCAGTACGTC.

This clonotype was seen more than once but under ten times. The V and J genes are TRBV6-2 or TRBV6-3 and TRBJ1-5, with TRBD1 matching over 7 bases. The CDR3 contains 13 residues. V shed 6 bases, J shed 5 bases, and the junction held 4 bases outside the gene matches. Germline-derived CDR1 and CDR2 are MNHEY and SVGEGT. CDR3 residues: CASRDRVHQPQHF. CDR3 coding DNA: TGTGCCAGCAGAGACAGGGTCCATCAGCCCCAGCATTTT.

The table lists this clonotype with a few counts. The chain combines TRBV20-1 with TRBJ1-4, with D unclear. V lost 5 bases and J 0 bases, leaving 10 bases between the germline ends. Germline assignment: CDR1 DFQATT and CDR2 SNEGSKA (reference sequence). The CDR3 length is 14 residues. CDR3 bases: TGCAGTGCTGCTTTCGGTTCAACTAATGAAAAACTGTTTTTT. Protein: CSAAFGSTNEKLFF.

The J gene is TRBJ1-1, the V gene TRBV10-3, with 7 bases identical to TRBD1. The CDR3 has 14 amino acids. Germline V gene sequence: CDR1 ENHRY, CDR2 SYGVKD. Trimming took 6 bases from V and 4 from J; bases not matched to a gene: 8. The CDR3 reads CAISEGAPVTEAFF. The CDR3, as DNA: TGTGCCATCAGCGAGGGGGCGCCGGTCACTGAAGCTTTCTTT.

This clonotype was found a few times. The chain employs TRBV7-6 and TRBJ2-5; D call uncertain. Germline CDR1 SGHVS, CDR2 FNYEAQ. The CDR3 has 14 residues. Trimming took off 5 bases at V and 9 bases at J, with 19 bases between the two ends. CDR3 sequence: CASSPSTAAVAQYF. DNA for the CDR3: TGTGCCAGCAGCCCTTCGACCGCGGCGGTGGCCCAGTACTTC.

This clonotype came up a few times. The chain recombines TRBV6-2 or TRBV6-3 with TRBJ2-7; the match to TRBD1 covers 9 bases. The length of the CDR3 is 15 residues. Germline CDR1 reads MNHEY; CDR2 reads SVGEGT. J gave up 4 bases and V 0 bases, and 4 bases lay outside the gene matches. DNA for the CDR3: TGTGCCAGCAGTTACTCAAAGGACAGGGGATACGAGCAGTACGTC. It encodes CASSYSKDRGYEQYV.

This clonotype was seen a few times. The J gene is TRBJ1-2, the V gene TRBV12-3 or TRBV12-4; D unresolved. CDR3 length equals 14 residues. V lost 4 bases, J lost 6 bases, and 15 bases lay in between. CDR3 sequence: CASSSERVFDGYTF. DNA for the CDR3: TGTGCCAGCAGTTCGGAGAGGGTTTTCGATGGCTACACCTTC.

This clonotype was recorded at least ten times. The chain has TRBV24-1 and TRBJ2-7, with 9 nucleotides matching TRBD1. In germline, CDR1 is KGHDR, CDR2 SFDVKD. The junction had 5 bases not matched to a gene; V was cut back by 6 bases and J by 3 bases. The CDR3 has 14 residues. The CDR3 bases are TGTGCCACCAGTCCGGGACAGGGAAACTACGAGCAGTACTTC. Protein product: CATSPGQGNYEQYF.

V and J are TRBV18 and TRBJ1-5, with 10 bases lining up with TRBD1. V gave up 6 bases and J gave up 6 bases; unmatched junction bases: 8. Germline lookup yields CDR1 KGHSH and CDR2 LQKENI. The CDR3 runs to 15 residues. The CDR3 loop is CASSPETGGTQPQHF. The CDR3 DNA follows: TGTGCCAGCTCTCCGGAGACAGGGGGCACTCAGCCCCAGCATTTT. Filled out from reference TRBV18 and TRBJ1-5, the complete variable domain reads NAGVMQNPRHLVRRRGQEARLRCSPMKGHSHVYWYRQLPEEGLKFMVYLQKENIIDESGMPKERFSAEFPKEGPSILRIQQVVRGDSAAYFCASSPETGGTQPQHFGDGTRLSIL.

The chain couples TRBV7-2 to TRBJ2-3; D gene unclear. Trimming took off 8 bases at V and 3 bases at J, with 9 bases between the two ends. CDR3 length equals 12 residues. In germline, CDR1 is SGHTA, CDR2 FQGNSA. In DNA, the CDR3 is TGTGCCAGCGCCCAGTGGACAGATACGCAGTATTTT. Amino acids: CASAQWTDTQYF.

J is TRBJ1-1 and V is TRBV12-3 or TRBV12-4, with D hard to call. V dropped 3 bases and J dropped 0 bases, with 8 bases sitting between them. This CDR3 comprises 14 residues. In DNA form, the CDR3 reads TGTGCCAGCAGTTTCCGGTCCCTGAACACTGAAGCTTTCTTT. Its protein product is CASSFRSLNTEAFF.

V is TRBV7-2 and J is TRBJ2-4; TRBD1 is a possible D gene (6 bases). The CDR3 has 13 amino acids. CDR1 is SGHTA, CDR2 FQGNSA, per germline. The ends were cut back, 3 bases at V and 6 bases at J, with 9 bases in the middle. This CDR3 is CASSFGQINIQYF. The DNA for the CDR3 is TGTGCCAGCAGCTTTGGACAGATAAACATTCAGTACTTC. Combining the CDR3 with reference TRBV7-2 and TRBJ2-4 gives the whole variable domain GAGVSQSPSNKVTEKGKDVELRCDPISGHTALYWYRQSLGQGLEFLIYFQGNSAPDKSGLPSDRFSAERTGGSVSTLTIQRTQQEDSAVYLCASSFGQINIQYFGAGTRLSVL.

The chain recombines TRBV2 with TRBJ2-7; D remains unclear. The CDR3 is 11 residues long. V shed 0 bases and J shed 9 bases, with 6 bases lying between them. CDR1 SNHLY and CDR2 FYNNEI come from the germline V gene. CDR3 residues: CASSEAVRQYV. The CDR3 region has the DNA TGTGCCAGCAGTGAAGCGGTACGGCAGTACGTC.

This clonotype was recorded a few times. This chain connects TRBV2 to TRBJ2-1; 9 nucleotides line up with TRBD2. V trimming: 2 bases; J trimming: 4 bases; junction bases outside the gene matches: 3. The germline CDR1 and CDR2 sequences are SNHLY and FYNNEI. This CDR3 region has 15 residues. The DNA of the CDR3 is TGTGCCAGCAGTGAACTAGCGGGACAATACAATGAGCAGTTCTTC. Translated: CASSELAGQYNEQFF.

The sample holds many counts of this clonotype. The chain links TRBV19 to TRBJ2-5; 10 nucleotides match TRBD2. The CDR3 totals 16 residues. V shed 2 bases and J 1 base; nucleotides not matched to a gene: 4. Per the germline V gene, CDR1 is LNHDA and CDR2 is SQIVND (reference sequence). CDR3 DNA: TGTGCCAGTAGTATAAGGGCTAGCGGGGGCCAAGAGACCCAGTACTTC. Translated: CASSIRASGGQETQYF.

The DNA of the CDR3 is TGTGCCAGCAGTGACGCCTCGTCTGGGGCCAACGTCCTGACTTTC. Its protein product is CASSDASSGANVLTF. The chain couples TRBV6-5 to TRBJ2-6, with D unresolved. V was shortened by 5 bases and J by 1 base, with 9 bases between the two germline ends. Germline V gene lookup returns CDR1 MNHEY and CDR2 SVGAGI. This CDR3 is 15 amino acids long.